The entry that follows covers one T cell receptor (beta chain) sequence. This entry belongs to a study of blood T cell repertoires in COVID-19. Across the study: Researchers got acute and convalescent COVID-19 samples from the United States, Italy and Spain.

TCRdb's table, derived via immunoSEQ multiplex PCR, lists solely in-frame clones and lacks some. The sample consists of about 250,000 clones, about 89% of them appearing once. This CDR3 contains 15 residues. The origin of this receptor is a man aged 25 to 40 with acute or convalescent COVID-19. Sequencing input: peripheral blood. V usage is TRBV21-1 and J usage is TRBJ2-7; the D call in the table, TRBD1, was not verified against the DNA. TRBV21-1 is flagged as a pseudogene. CDR3 sequence (DNA): TGTGCCAGCAGCAGTGGACAGGGTGTTGTCTACGAGCAGTACTTC. Protein product: CASSSGQGVVYEQYF.